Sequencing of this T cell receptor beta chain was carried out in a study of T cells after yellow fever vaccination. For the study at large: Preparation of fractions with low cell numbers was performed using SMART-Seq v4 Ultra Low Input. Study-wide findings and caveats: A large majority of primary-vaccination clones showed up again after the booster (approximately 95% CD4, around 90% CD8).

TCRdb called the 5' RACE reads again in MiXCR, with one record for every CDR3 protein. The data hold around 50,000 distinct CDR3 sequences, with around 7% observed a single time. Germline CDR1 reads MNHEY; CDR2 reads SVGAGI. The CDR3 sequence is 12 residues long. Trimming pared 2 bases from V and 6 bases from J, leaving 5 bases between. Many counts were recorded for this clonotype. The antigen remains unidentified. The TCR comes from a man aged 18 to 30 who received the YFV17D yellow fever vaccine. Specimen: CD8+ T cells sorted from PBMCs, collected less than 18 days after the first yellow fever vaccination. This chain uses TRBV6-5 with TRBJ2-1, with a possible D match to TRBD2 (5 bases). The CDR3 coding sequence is TGTGCCAGCAGTTACGGGAGCAATGAGCAGTTCTTC. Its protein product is CASSYGSNEQFF.